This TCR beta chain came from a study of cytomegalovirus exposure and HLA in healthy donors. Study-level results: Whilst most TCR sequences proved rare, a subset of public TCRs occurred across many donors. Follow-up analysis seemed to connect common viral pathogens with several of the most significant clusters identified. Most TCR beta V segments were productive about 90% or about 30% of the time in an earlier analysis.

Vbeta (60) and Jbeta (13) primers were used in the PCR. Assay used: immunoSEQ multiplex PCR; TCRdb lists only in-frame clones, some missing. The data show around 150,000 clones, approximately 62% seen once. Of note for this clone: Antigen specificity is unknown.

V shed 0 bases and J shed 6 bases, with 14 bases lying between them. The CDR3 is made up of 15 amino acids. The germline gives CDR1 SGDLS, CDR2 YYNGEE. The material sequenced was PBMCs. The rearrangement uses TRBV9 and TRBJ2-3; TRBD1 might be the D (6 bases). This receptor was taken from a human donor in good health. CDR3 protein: CASSVGEGVMDTQYF. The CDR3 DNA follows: TGTGCCAGCAGCGTAGGAGAGGGGGTTATGGATACGCAGTATTTT.